A selection of T cell receptor beta chains follows, all from one sample in a study of T cells in Graves' hyperthyroidism and ophthalmopathy. TCRdb redid the calling of the multiplex PCR reads with MiXCR, one entry per CDR3 protein. In the table there are approximately 690,000 distinct CDR3 sequences, roughly 20% of which are singletons. The material sequenced was blood. The source of these receptors is a man aged 25 to 40 with Graves' ophthalmopathy. Both conserved end residues are part of each CDR3. The D gene is left open where the match is weak. Rows may omit the clone size; those that give it use once, few, many or a size class.

abundance	v_gene	d_gene	j_gene	CDR3aa	CDR3nt
few	TRBV29-1	TRBD2	TRBJ2-3	CSVPRLAPRDTQYF	TGCAGCGTGCCCCGACTAGCACCCCGAGATACGCAGTATTTT
.	TRBV28	TRBD1	TRBJ2-1	CASSHFRQGKLGLSYNEQFF	TGTGCCAGCAGTCATTTCCGACAGGGTAAACTAGGCCTTAGCTACAATGAGCAGTTCTTC
.	TRBV10-3	.	TRBJ2-1	CAISTLGETGSRNEQFF	TGTGCCATCAGCACCCTGGGGGAAACAGGGTCGCGCAATGAGCAGTTCTTC
many	TRBV11-2	.	TRBJ2-1	CASSSGYNEQFF	TGTGCCAGCAGCTCTGGGTACAATGAGCAGTTCTTC
many	TRBV12-3/TRBV12-4	.	TRBJ1-1	CASSLGLHDTEAFF	TGTGCCAGCAGTTTAGGGTTACACGACACTGAAGCTTTCTTT
many	TRBV7-2	TRBD1	TRBJ2-1	CASSPRGQGYNEQFF	TGTGCCAGCAGCCCCCGAGGACAGGGGTACAATGAGCAGTTCTTC
once	TRBV7-9	.	TRBJ2-2	CALETGLPSGELFF	TGTGCTCTTGAGACGGGACTCCCTAGCGGGGAGCTGTTTTTT
many	TRBV6-1	TRBD1	TRBJ1-1	CASSEEAGGWTEAFF	TGTGCCAGCAGTGAAGAGGCAGGGGGTTGGACTGAAGCTTTCTTT
few	TRBV19	.	TRBJ1-4	CASTWGSQGEKLFF	TGTGCCAGTACTTGGGGATCCCAGGGAGAAAAACTGTTTTTT
.	TRBV7-2	TRBD2	TRBJ2-7	CASSPPGLAGVTYEQYF	TGTGCCAGCAGCCCCCCCGGACTAGCGGGAGTTACCTACGAGCAGTACTTC
few	TRBV20-1	.	TRBJ1-3	CSARDARSGNTIYF	TGCAGTGCAAGGGACGCCCGCTCTGGAAACACCATATATTTT
few	TRBV20-1	TRBD2	TRBJ2-7	CSAQEVMTSGRRYEQYF	TGCAGTGCTCAGGAAGTTATGACTAGCGGGAGGAGGTACGAGCAGTACTTC
many	TRBV11-2	.	TRBJ1-5	CASSLDWTPGKPQHF	TGTGCCAGCAGCTTAGATTGGACCCCCGGGAAGCCCCAGCATTTT
.	TRBV5-4	.	TRBJ2-7	CASSLAGNGRRNEQYF	TGTGCCAGCAGCCTTGCCGGGAACGGAAGGAGGAACGAGCAGTACTTC
.	TRBV19	.	TRBJ2-1	CASSIAVSSYNEQFF	TGTGCCAGTAGTATAGCGGTCAGCTCCTACAATGAGCAGTTCTTC
.	TRBV10-3	TRBD2	TRBJ2-7	CAISEPTSGTLYEQYF	TGTGCCATCAGTGAGCCGACTAGCGGGACCCTTTACGAGCAGTACTTC
.	TRBV12-3/TRBV12-4	TRBD1	TRBJ1-5	CASSPTGGSQPQHF	TGTGCCAGCAGTCCGACAGGGGGAAGTCAGCCCCAGCATTTT
few	TRBV7-2	.	TRBJ2-1	CASSLRPGDNEQFF	TGTGCCAGCAGCTTACGACCTGGGGATAATGAGCAGTTCTTC
.	TRBV19	TRBD1	TRBJ2-7	CASSKPGTGGWEQYF	TGTGCCAGTAGTAAGCCCGGGACAGGGGGCTGGGAGCAGTACTTC
many	TRBV6-1	.	TRBJ2-7	CASRWDLSYEQYF	TGTGCCAGCAGATGGGACCTATCCTACGAGCAGTACTTC
.	TRBV4-2	TRBD1	TRBJ2-3	CASRPGTGDVADTQYF	TGTGCCAGCAGACCTGGGACAGGCGATGTTGCAGATACGCAGTATTTT
many	TRBV7-9	.	TRBJ1-2	CASSPLHSGNYGYTF	TGTGCCAGCAGCCCCCTCCACAGCGGTAACTATGGCTACACCTTC
.	TRBV6-1	.	TRBJ2-7	CASSETNNPSYEQYF	TGTGCCAGCAGTGAAACAAATAATCCCTCCTACGAGCAGTACTTC
few	TRBV20-1	TRBD1	TRBJ2-5	CSARSDRGKTQYF	TGCAGTGCTAGATCGGACAGGGGGAAGACCCAGTACTTC
few	TRBV18	.	TRBJ2-7	CASSPSDSYEQYF	TGTGCCAGCTCACCGTCGGATTCCTACGAGCAGTACTTC
many	TRBV7-2	TRBD1	TRBJ1-1	CASSAGTGGRWTEAFF	TGTGCCAGCAGCGCCGGGACAGGGGGGAGGTGGACTGAAGCTTTCTTT